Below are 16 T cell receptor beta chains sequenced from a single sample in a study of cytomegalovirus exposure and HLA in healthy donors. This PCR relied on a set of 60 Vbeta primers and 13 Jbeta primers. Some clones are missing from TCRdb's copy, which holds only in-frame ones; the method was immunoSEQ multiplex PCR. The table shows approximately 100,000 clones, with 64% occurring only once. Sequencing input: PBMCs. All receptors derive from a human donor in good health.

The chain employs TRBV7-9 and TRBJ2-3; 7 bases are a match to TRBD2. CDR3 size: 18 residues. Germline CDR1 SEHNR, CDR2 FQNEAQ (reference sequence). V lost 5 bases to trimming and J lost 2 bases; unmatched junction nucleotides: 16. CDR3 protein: CASSPFRGVWGDTDTQYF. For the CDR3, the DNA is TGTGCCAGCAGCCCCTTCCGGGGGGTCTGGGGTGACACAGATACGCAGTATTTT.

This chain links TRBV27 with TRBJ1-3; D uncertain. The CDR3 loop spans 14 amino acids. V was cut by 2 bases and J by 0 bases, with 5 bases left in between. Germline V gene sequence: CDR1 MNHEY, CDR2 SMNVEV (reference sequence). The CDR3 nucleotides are TGTGCCAGCAGTTTAAGGAGCTCTGGAAACACCATATATTTT. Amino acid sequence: CASSLRSSGNTIYF.

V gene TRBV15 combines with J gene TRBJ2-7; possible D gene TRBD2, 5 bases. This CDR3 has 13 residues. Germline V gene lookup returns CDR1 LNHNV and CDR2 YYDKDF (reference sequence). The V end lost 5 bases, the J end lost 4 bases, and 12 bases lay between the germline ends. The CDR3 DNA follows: TGTGCCACCAGCCATCGGGAAGGATACGAGCAGTACTTC. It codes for CATSHREGYEQYF.

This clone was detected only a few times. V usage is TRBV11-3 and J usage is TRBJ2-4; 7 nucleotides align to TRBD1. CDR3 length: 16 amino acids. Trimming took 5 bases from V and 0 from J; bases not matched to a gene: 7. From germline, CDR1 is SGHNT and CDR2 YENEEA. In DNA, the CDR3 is TGTGCCAGCAGCCCGGGGACAGCTTTAGCCAAAAACATTCAGTACTTC. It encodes CASSPGTALAKNIQYF.

The CDR3 loop is CASSFGDRRREAFF. CDR3 sequence (DNA): TGTGCCAGCAGCTTTGGGGACAGGCGTAGGGAAGCTTTCTTT. V usage is TRBV7-9 and J usage is TRBJ1-1; TRBD1 agrees at 8 bases. CDR3 size: 14 residues. CDR1 is SEHNR and CDR2 is FQNEAQ in the germline V gene (reference sequence). V lost 3 bases and J lost 8; bases outside the gene matches: 8.

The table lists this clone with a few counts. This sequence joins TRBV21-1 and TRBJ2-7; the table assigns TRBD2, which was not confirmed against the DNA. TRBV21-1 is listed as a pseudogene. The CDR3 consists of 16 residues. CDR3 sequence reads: CASSQRVRDCSYEQYF. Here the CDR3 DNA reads TGTGCCAGCAGTCAAAGGGTAAGGGACTGCTCCTACGAGCAGTACTTC.

CDR3 DNA sequence: TGTGCCAGCAGCTTGATGACAGGGGGCATCGAAAAACTGTTTTTT. It encodes CASSLMTGGIEKLFF. The genes are TRBV5-8 and TRBJ1-4, with TRBD1 identical over 10 bases. Losses at the gene ends were 1 base for V and 8 bases for J; bases not matched to a gene: 5. CDR3 length equals 15 residues. Looked up from germline, CDR1 is SGHTS and CDR2 is YDEGEE. Looking up the rest from reference TRBV5-8 and TRBJ1-4 gives the full variable domain: EAGVTQSPTHLIKTRGQQATLRCSPISGHTSVYWYQQALGLGLQFLLWYDEGEERNRGNFPPRFSGRQFPNYSSELNVNALELEDSALYLCASSLMTGGIEKLFFGSGTQLSVL.

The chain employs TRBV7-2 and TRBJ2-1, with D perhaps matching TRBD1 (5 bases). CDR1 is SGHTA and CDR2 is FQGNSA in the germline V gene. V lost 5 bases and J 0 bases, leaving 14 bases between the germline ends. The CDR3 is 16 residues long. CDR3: CASSVSGFTSYNEQFF. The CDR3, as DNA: TGTGCCAGCAGCGTTTCAGGGTTTACCTCCTACAATGAGCAGTTCTTC.

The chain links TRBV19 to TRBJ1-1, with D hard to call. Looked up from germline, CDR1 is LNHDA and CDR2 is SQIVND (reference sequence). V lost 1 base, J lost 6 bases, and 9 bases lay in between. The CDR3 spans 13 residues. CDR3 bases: TGTGCCAGTAGTATAGGAGGGATCGCTGAAGCTTTCTTT. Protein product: CASSIGGIAEAFF.

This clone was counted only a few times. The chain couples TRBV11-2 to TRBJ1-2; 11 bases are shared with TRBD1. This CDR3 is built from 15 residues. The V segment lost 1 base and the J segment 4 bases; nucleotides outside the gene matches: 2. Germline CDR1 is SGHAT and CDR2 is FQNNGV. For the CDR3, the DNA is TGTGCCAGCAGCTTAGCCGGGACAGGGGGCTATGGCTACACCTTC. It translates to CASSLAGTGGYGYTF.

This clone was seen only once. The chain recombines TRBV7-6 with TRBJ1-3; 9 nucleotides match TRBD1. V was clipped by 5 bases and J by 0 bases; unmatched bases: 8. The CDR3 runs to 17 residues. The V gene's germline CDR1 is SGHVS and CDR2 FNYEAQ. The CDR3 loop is CASSPGQGAFSGNTIYF. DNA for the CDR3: TGTGCCAGCAGCCCGGGACAGGGCGCCTTCTCTGGAAACACCATATATTTT.

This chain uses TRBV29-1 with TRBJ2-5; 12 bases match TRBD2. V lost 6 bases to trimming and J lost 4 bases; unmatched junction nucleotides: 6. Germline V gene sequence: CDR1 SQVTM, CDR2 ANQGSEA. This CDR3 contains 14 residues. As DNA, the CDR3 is TGCAGCGTGCGGCCTAGCGGGGGGGCAGAGACCCAGTACTTC. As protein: CSVRPSGGAETQYF.

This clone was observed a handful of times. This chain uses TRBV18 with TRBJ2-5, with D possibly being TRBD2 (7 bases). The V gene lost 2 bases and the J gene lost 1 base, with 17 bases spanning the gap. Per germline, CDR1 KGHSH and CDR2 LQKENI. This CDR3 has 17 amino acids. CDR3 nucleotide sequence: TGTGCCAGCTCACCAAAGCCAGGGGAGGGATCCCAAGAGACCCAGTACTTC. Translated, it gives CASSPKPGEGSQETQYF.

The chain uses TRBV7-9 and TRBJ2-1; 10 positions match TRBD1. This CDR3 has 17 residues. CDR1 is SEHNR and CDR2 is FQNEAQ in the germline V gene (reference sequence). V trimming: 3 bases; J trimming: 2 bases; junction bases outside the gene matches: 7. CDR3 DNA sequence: TGTGCCAGCAGCTTTGCGACAGGGGGCAGAACCTACAATGAGCAGTTCTTC. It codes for CASSFATGGRTYNEQFF.

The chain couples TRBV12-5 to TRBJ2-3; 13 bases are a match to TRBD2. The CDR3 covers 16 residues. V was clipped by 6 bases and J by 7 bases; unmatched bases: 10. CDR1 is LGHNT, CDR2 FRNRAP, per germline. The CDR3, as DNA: TGTGCTAGTGGCCCCGAGACTAGCGGGGGGCCTAATACGCAGTATTTT. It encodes CASGPETSGGPNTQYF.

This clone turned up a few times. CDR3 nucleotides: TGCGCCAGCAGCCAAGGGACATTGAGCTCCTACGAGCAGTACTTC. Translation: CASSQGTLSSYEQYF. The V and J genes are TRBV4-1 and TRBJ2-7; weak D call: TRBD1 (5 bases). V was pared by 1 base and J by 0 bases, with 10 bases between. Per the germline V gene, CDR1 is MGHRA and CDR2 is YSYEKL. CDR3 length: 15 residues.